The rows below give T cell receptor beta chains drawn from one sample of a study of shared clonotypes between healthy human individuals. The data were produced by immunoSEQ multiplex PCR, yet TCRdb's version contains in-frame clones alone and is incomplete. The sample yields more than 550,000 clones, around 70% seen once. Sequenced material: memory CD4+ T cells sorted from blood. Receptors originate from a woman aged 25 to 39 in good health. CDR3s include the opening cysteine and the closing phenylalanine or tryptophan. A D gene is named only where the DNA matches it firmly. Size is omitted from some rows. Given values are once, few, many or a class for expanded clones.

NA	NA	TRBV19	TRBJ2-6	CASSNGILSGANVLTF	TGTGCCAGTAGTAACGGAATCCTTTCTGGGGCCAACGTCCTGACTTTC
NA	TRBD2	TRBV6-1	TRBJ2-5	CASSGLAGGTGTQYF	TGTGCCAGCAGTGGACTAGCGGGGGGCACCGGGACCCAGTACTTC
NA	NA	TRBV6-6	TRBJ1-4	CASREGRYEKLFF	TGTGCCAGTAGGGAGGGGAGATATGAAAAACTGTTTTTT
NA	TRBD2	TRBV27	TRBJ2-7	CASRPTSGSSYEQYF	TGTGCCAGCAGACCCACTAGCGGGAGCTCCTACGAGCAGTACTTC
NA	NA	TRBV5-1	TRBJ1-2	CASSLGGNYGYTF	TGCGCCAGCAGCTTAGGTGGAAACTATGGCTACACCTTC
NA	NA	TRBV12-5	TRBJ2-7	CASAPLPYEQYF	TGTGCTAGTGCCCCCCTCCCATACGAGCAGTACTTC
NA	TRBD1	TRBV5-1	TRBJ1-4	CASSPQWGTGAEKLFF	TGCGCCAGCAGCCCTCAGTGGGGGACAGGAGCAGAAAAACTGTTTTTT
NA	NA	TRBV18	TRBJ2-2	CASPLGETNTGELFF	TGTGCCAGCCCCCTGGGAGAGACGAACACCGGGGAGCTGTTTTTT
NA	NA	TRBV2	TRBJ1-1	CASRIMGRGEAFF	TGTGCCAGCAGGATTATGGGCAGGGGTGAAGCTTTCTTT
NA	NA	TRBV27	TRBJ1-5	CASSFSGALNQPQHF	TGTGCCAGCAGTTTCTCCGGGGCCCTAAATCAGCCCCAGCATTTT
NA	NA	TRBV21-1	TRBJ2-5	CASSIPWGQSQETQYF	TGTGCCAGCAGCATCCCGTGGGGGCAGTCTCAAGAGACCCAGTACTTC
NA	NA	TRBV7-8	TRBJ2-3	CASSFPATDTQYF	TGTGCCAGCAGCTTTCCAGCCACAGATACGCAGTATTTT
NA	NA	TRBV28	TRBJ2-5	CAILPGGRKTQYF	TGTGCCATCCTTCCCGGGGGCCGAAAGACCCAGTACTTC
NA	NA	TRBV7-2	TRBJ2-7	CASSLVFRGSYEQYF	TGTGCCAGCAGCTTAGTTTTCAGGGGCTCCTACGAGCAGTACTTC
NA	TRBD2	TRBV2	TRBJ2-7	CASGTRDYPYEQYF	TGTGCCAGCGGAACCCGGGACTACCCCTACGAGCAGTACTTC
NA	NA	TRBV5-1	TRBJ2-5	CASSLVQSQETQYF	TGCGCCAGCAGCTTGGTACAGTCCCAAGAGACCCAGTACTTC
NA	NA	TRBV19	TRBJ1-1	CASSIGGRNTEAFF	TGTGCCAGTAGTATAGGGGGGCGGAACACTGAAGCTTTCTTT
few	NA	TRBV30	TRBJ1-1	CAWSVQSAGYAAFF	TGTGCCTGGAGTGTACAATCGGCAGGGTATGCGGCTTTCTTT
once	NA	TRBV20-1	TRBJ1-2	CSASEVSTF	TGCAGTGCTAGCGAGGTCTCCACCTTC
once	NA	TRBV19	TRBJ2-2	CASTIGGSNTGELFF	TGTGCCAGTACCATAGGGGGATCGAACACCGGGGAGCTGTTTTTT
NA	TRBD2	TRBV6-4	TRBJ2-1	CASSDSTSGMAYNEQFF	TGTGCCAGCAGTGACTCTACTAGCGGGATGGCCTACAATGAGCAGTTCTTC
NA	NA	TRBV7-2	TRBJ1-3	CASSLEGLGLGNTIYF	TGTGCCAGCAGCTTAGAGGGTCTGGGGTTGGGAAACACCATATATTTT
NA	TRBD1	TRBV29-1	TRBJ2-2	CSATGVDTGELFF	TGCAGCGCTACAGGGGTGGACACCGGGGAGCTGTTTTTT
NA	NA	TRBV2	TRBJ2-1	CASRKRVRRPRSYNEQFF	TGTGCCAGCAGAAAGCGGGTGCGGAGGCCCCGTTCCTACAATGAGCAGTTCTTC
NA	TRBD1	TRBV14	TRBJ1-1	CASSIRQGLNTEAFF	TGTGCCAGCAGCATTAGACAGGGGCTGAACACTGAAGCTTTCTTT
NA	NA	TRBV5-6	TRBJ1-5	CASSLGGQYSNQPQHF	TGTGCCAGCAGCCTGGGCGGACAGTATAGCAATCAGCCCCAGCATTTT
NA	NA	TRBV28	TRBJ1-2	CASSLGPAVYGYTF	TGTGCCAGCAGTTTGGGGCCGGCAGTCTATGGCTACACCTTC
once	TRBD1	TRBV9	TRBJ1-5	CASSVAGGGDRAGNQPQHF	TGTGCCAGCAGCGTAGCGGGTGGGGGGGACAGGGCTGGCAATCAGCCCCAGCATTTT
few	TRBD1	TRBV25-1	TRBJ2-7	CASSARDREPYEQYF	TGTGCCAGCAGTGCCCGGGACAGGGAGCCCTACGAGCAGTACTTC
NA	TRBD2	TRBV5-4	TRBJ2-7	CASSRGLAVNSYEQYF	TGTGCCAGCAGCCGGGGACTAGCGGTAAACTCCTACGAGCAGTACTTC
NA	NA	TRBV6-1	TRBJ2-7	CASSESGVTYEQYF	TGTGCCAGCAGTGAAAGTGGAGTAACCTACGAGCAGTACTTC
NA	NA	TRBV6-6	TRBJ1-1	CASSYKSEAFF	TGTGCCAGCAGTTACAAAAGCGAAGCTTTCTTT
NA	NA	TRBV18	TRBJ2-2	CASSPSRQTGQSNTGELFF	TGTGCCAGCTCACCATCTCGGCAAACCGGACAATCGAACACCGGGGAGCTGTTTTTT
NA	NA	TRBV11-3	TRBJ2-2	CASSFGQGRTGELFF	TGTGCCAGCAGCTTTGGGCAGGGGCGAACCGGGGAGCTGTTTTTT
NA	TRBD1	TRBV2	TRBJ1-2	CASIMQGGVNYGYTF	TGTGCCAGCATTATGCAGGGGGGAGTTAACTATGGCTACACCTTC